The 5 T cell receptor beta chains below were found in one sample sequenced in a study of blood T cell repertoires in COVID-19. Libraries were prepared by immunoSEQ multiplex PCR; TCRdb keeps only in-frame clonotypes and omits some of them. This table has about 34,000 clones, roughly 85% appearing once. The source material was peripheral blood. All receptors derive from a human donor with acute or convalescent COVID-19. The donor label of this sample is uncertain.

This clone was seen only once. The genes are TRBV20-1 and TRBJ2-7; possible D gene TRBD2, 6 bases. This CDR3 region has 11 residues. Deletions cut 6 bases from V and 4 bases from J, with 10 bases between. Germline lookup yields CDR1 DFQATT and CDR2 SNEGSKA (reference sequence). In DNA form, the CDR3 reads TGCAGTGCAGTTCGGGAGTACGAGCAGTACTTC. Translation gives CSAVREYEQYF.

This clone was picked up a small number of times. This chain links TRBV4-3 with TRBJ1-2; D might be TRBD1 (5 bases). V shed 4 bases and J shed 0 bases, with 12 bases lying between them. Germline V gene lookup returns CDR1 LGHNA and CDR2 YSLEER. The CDR3 runs to 15 residues. The chain's CDR3 is CASSRDSLANYGYTF. CDR3 bases: TGCGCCAGCAGCCGTGACAGTTTAGCTAACTATGGCTACACCTTC.

This chain links TRBV3-1 (or the pseudogene TRBV3-2) with TRBJ2-7, with 13 bases identical to TRBD2. Germline values: CDR1 LGHDT, CDR2 YNNKEL (reference sequence). The CDR3 is 16 amino acids. The V gene end was trimmed by 0 bases and the J gene end by 6 bases; junction bases not matched to a gene: 5. The CDR3 reads CASSQDLRLAGGEQYF. CDR3 bases: TGTGCCAGCAGCCAAGATCTTAGACTAGCGGGAGGCGAGCAGTACTTC.

This chain joins TRBV23-1 and TRBJ2-4; 7 positions match TRBD1. TRBV23-1 is an ORF, with its function uncertain. J was trimmed by 0 bases and V by 5 bases; bases with no gene match: 16. CDR3 length: 19 amino acids. CDR3: CASSISEDRQNLAKNIQYF. CDR3 nucleotide sequence: TGCGCCAGCAGTATCTCCGAGGACAGGCAAAATCTAGCCAAAAACATTCAGTACTTC.

The rearrangement joins TRBV15 to TRBJ1-2; no reliable D call. Germline values: CDR1 LNHNV, CDR2 YYDKDF (reference sequence). Trimming pared 0 bases from V and 8 bases from J, leaving 16 bases between. There are 15 residues in the CDR3. The CDR3 region has the DNA TGTGCCACCAGCAGAGATAGGTACGGGTCTGGCGGCTACACCTTC. Encoded protein: CATSRDRYGSGGYTF.